One T cell receptor beta chain is described in this entry. Its specificity is unknown. Authors of the study amplified TCR beta CDR3 regions from RNA transcripts. RT-PCR in the first round (using the HTBI primer set) targeted the TCR CDR3. TCRdb processed the multiplex PCR reads anew with MiXCR; each CDR3 protein has one entry. The sample contains approximately 570,000 distinct CDR3 sequences, just under 20% of which appear only once. Reasons for excluding patients were uncontrolled infection, other autoimmune disease, pregnancy or lactation. The source of the sample is a study of T cells in Graves' hyperthyroidism and ophthalmopathy. Study observations and caveats: Most clonotypes expanded in thyroid above 0.001 were likewise present in blood.

This sequence was found in a man aged 40-50 years with Graves' ophthalmopathy. The sequenced sample consisted of blood.

The CDR3 sequence is CAIRAPAGTGELFF. The CDR3, as DNA: TGTGCCATCAGGGCCCCCGCGGGGACCGGGGAGCTGTTTTTT. The V call is TRBV10-3, the J call TRBJ2-2; the D gene is possibly TRBD2 (6 bases). This CDR3 is 14 amino acids long. Trimming took 6 bases from V and 5 from J, leaving 13 bases between them. CDR1 is ENHRY and CDR2 is SYGVKD in the germline V gene.